These 29 T cell receptor beta chains were sequenced from one sample in a study of T cells in Graves' hyperthyroidism and ophthalmopathy (dated by TCRdb to about 2019). Libraries came from multiplex PCR. TCRdb records Illumina HiSeq 2000 as the sequencer. Amplification of TCR beta CDR3 regions was carried out from RNA transcripts. For the first round of RT-PCR on the TCR CDR3, the HTBI primer set was used together with the Qiagen OneStep RT-PCR kit. The raw public reads went through TCRdb reprocessing: fastp at Q25, MiXCR clone calling, in-frame beta chains kept. Each CDR3 protein appears once, grouped with its most common genes and DNA. The sample includes approximately 500,000 distinct CDR3 sequences, with just over 45% observed a single time. The ten largest clones take up more than 7.5% of the sample. Input material: peripheral blood or thyroid tissue (not recorded which). Receptor source: a woman aged 18-29 years with Graves' hyperthyroidism.

This clonotype has a count of ten or more. The rearrangement links TRBV20-1 to TRBJ2-7; 10 nucleotides line up with TRBD1. From germline, CDR1 is DFQATT and CDR2 SNEGSKA (reference sequence). V dropped 5 bases and J dropped 3; count of bases not matched to a gene: 7. This CDR3 is built from 14 residues. CDR3 DNA: TGCAGTGCTCCGACAGGGGGCAACTTCTACGAGCAGTACTTC. This gives the protein CSAPTGGNFYEQYF.

The chain couples TRBV19 to TRBJ1-3; no clear D. This CDR3 region has 12 residues. Germline V gene lookup returns CDR1 LNHDA and CDR2 SQIVND (reference sequence). V was shortened by 3 bases and J by 8 bases, with 8 bases between the two germline ends. CDR3 nucleotide sequence: TGTGCCAGTAGTATTCCCGAAGACACCATATATTTT. This gives the protein CASSIPEDTIYF.

This clonotype was counted a few times. The V and J genes are TRBV7-9 and TRBJ2-7, with no clear D. Trimming took 4 bases from V and 2 from J, leaving 12 bases between them. This CDR3 has 14 residues. Germline CDR1 SEHNR, CDR2 FQNEAQ (reference sequence). The CDR3 DNA follows: TGTGCCAGCAGCTCGGCGCTACTACCCTACGAGCAGTACTTC. It specifies CASSSALLPYEQYF.

V gene TRBV7-2 combines with J gene TRBJ1-6; D remains ambiguous. CDR3 length equals 10 residues. V lost 5 bases and J 15 bases, leaving 8 bases between the germline ends. Germline CDR1 SGHTA, CDR2 FQGNSA. The CDR3 loop is CASSVGDLHF. The CDR3 DNA follows: TGTGCCAGCAGCGTCGGGGACCTCCACTTT.

This clonotype came up a few times. V usage is TRBV7-7 and J usage is TRBJ2-3, with a tentative D call TRBD2 (6 bases). The CDR3 covers 14 residues. V lost 5 bases, J lost 3 bases, and 12 bases lay in between. Per germline, CDR1 SSHAT and CDR2 FNYEAQ (reference sequence). In DNA form, the CDR3 reads TGTGCCAGCAGCGCGGGACGTATTACAGATACGCAGTATTTT. It translates to CASSAGRITDTQYF.

This clonotype was seen repeatedly, ten times or more. V gene TRBV20-1 combines with J gene TRBJ2-5; no clear D. V lost 1 base and J lost 1, with 10 bases in between. The CDR3 totals 14 residues. The germline V gene encodes CDR1 DFQATT and CDR2 SNEGSKA (reference sequence). CDR3 sequence (DNA): TGCAGTGCTAGAGTTGAGGAAGTCCAAGAGACCCAGTACTTC. Amino acid sequence: CSARVEEVQETQYF.

The chain couples TRBV29-1 to TRBJ1-2, with 8 bases fitting TRBD1. V trimming: 0 bases; J trimming: 5 bases; junction bases outside the gene matches: 2. The V gene's germline CDR1 is SQVTM and CDR2 ANQGSEA. The CDR3 is made up of 13 amino acids. The DNA for the CDR3 is TGCAGCGTTGAAGATTGGACAGGGTATGGCTACACCTTC. Translation: CSVEDWTGYGYTF. Complete variable domain (other parts from reference TRBV29-1 and TRBJ1-2): SAVISQKPSRDICQRGTSLTIQCQVDSQVTMMFWYRQQPGQSLTLIATANQGSEATYESGFVIDKFPISRPNLTFSTLTVSNMSPEDSSIYLCSVEDWTGYGYTFGSGTRLTVV.

The chain joins TRBV12-3 or TRBV12-4 to TRBJ2-2; 11 nucleotides line up with TRBD1. This CDR3 has 16 residues. The J segment lost 7 bases and the V segment lost 3 bases, leaving 7 bases of the junction unmatched. CDR3 DNA sequence: TGTGCCAGCAGTTTTTTAGGACAGGGGGCCGGCGGGGAGCTGTTTTTT. Its protein product is CASSFLGQGAGGELFF.

This clonotype has at least ten counts. The chain is built from TRBV29-1 and TRBJ1-1; D unresolved. CDR1 SQVTM and CDR2 ANQGSEA come from the germline V gene. This CDR3 region has 13 residues. V lost 3 bases and J lost 1, with 9 bases in between. The CDR3 reads CSVEQPANTEAFF. CDR3 bases: TGCAGCGTTGAGCAGCCGGCGAACACTGAAGCTTTCTTT.

This clonotype has ten or more counts. The chain carries TRBV20-1 and TRBJ1-5, with D uncertain. This CDR3 contains 13 residues. Trimming took off 5 bases at V and 1 base at J, with 9 bases between the two ends. Germline V gene lookup returns CDR1 DFQATT and CDR2 SNEGSKA (reference sequence). In DNA form, the CDR3 reads TGCAGTGCTCGTTCGGACAGCAATCAGCCCCAGCATTTT. This translates into CSARSDSNQPQHF.

The sample holds many counts of this clonotype. CDR3 DNA: TGTGCCAGCACCCCCTTGGGGGGCACTGGGGCCAACGTCCTGACTTTC. This gives the protein CASTPLGGTGANVLTF. The chain recombines TRBV6-5 with TRBJ2-6; D may correspond to TRBD1 or TRBD2 (6 bases each). This CDR3 comprises 16 residues. Germline CDR1 is MNHEY and CDR2 is SVGAGI. V gave up 7 bases and J gave up 2 bases, with 15 bases separating them.

This clonotype was found many times. The rearrangement links TRBV29-1 to TRBJ2-6, with no clear D. Trimming cost V 6 bases and J 0 bases, with 18 bases left between them. The CDR3 is 17 amino acids. The germline V gene encodes CDR1 SQVTM and CDR2 ANQGSEA. CDR3 in amino acids: CSVARWSLTSGANVLTF. The CDR3 DNA sequence: TGCAGCGTCGCTCGGTGGTCCCTTACCTCTGGGGCCAACGTCCTGACTTTC.

Worth noting for this clonotype: Since no conserved phenylalanine or tryptophan closes the CDR3, a read error is the likely cause. The V call is TRBV20-1, the J call TRBJ2-7; 9 bases fit TRBD2. Germline V gives CDR1 DFQATT, CDR2 SNEGSKA (reference sequence). The CDR3 length is 14 residues. V was clipped by 0 bases and J by 0 bases; unmatched bases: 0. CDR3 residues: CSARDSGSSYEQYY. CDR3 in DNA: TGCAGTGCTAGAGATAGCGGGAGCTCCTACGAGCAGTACTAC.

There are a few counts of this clonotype. The chain joins TRBV27 to TRBJ2-7; no reliable D call. The length of the CDR3 is 14 residues. CDR1 and CDR2 from the germline V gene are MNHEY and SMNVEV (reference sequence). The germline V and J ends were trimmed by 5 bases and 0 bases, with 11 bases remaining between them. The CDR3 DNA reads TGTGCCAGCAGTCACGGGTACAGCTCCTACGAGCAGTACTTC. This translates into CASSHGYSSYEQYF.

As regards this clonotype: This sequence may be a read error, since a much larger clone differs from it by one base. V is TRBV4-3 and J is TRBJ1-5; D is ambiguous. Germline assignment: CDR1 LGHNA and CDR2 YSLEER. This CDR3 is built from 15 residues. Trimming took off 1 base at V and 1 base at J, with 8 bases between the two ends. This CDR3 is CASSQGSPSNQPQHF. As DNA, the CDR3 is TGCGCCAGCAGCCAAGGATCTCCCAGCAATCAGCCCCAGCATTTT.

Concerning this clonotype itself: One end of the junction does not line up with germline, which may come from a read error. V is TRBV5-1 and J is TRBJ2-7; D may be TRBD2 (6 bases). The last part of the DNA fits TRBJ2-1 better; the J call may be wrong. The germline gives CDR1 SGHRS, CDR2 YFSETQ. This CDR3 contains 14 residues. For the CDR3, the DNA is TGCGCCAGCAGCGAAGGGACTCCCTACGATGAGCAGTTCTTC. Translating it yields CASSEGTPYDEQFF.

This clonotype was counted ten times or more. The chain is built from TRBV6-2 or TRBV6-3 and TRBJ1-2; D gene unclear. CDR1 and CDR2 from the germline V gene are MNHEY and SVGEGT. CDR3 length: 14 residues. V gave up 6 bases and J gave up 5 bases, with 16 bases separating them. The CDR3 nucleotides are TGTGCCAGCAGAACACGTTCCGTTGGATATGGCTACACCTTC. This gives the protein CASRTRSVGYGYTF.

This clonotype occurred many times. V usage is TRBV2 and J usage is TRBJ2-6; 8 nucleotides agree with TRBD1. This CDR3 is built from 17 residues. CDR1 is SNHLY, CDR2 FYNNEI, per germline. The trim removed 3 bases at V and 0 bases at J, leaving 4 bases unmatched. The CDR3 reads CASSEGDRGSGANVLTF. The CDR3 DNA reads as TGTGCCAGCAGTGAGGGAGACAGGGGCTCTGGGGCCAACGTCCTGACTTTC.

J is TRBJ2-2 and V is TRBV7-9; a possible D gene is TRBD2 (5 bases). Germline CDR1 and CDR2: SEHNR and FQNEAQ (reference sequence). The CDR3 runs 14 residues. The V end lost 4 bases, the J end lost 4 bases, and 10 bases lay between the germline ends. This chain's CDR3 is CASSSLVFTGELFF. The CDR3 nucleotides read TGTGCCAGCAGCTCACTAGTGTTCACCGGGGAGCTGTTTTTT.

This clonotype has at least ten counts. V is TRBV7-8 and J is TRBJ2-7; weak D call: TRBD1 (5 bases). Looked up from germline, CDR1 is SGHVS and CDR2 is FQNEAQ. The CDR3 extends over 13 amino acids. V was cut by 1 base and J by 4 bases, with 8 bases left in between. The CDR3 reads CASSLEQEYEQYF. Written as DNA, the CDR3 is TGTGCCAGCAGCTTAGAACAGGAATACGAGCAGTACTTC.

Worth noting for this clonotype: Relative to the germline gene, one junction end is altered; a read error may explain this. The V gene is TRBV10-3, the J gene TRBJ2-7; D is unresolved. Germline CDR1 ENHRY, CDR2 SYGVKD. This CDR3 comprises 13 residues. The CDR3 spells CAISPTRSFEQYF. CDR3 nucleotides: TGTGCCATCAGTCCCACTCGGTCCTTCGAGCAGTACTTC.

On this clonotype itself: Sequence at one end of the junction differs from germline and may be a read error. The chain employs TRBV29-1 and TRBJ2-7; TRBD1 agrees at 8 bases. CDR3 size: 13 residues. The germline gives CDR1 SQVTM, CDR2 ANQGSEA. The CDR3 coding sequence is TGCAGCTTCCAGGACAGGGCCTTGGATTCTCGGCACTTC. Translating it yields CSFQDRALDSRHF.

Ten or more counts support this clonotype. The rearrangement links TRBV29-1 to TRBJ1-1; 10 bases fit TRBD1. There are 18 residues in the CDR3. V lost 0 bases and J lost 0; bases outside the gene matches: 10. Germline CDR1 is SQVTM and CDR2 is ANQGSEA. CDR3 protein: CSVEDPPGTGAMNTEAFF. DNA of the CDR3: TGCAGCGTTGAAGACCCGCCCGGGACAGGGGCAATGAACACTGAAGCTTTCTTT.

This chain links TRBV7-6 with TRBJ2-7; D is possibly TRBD1 (6 bases). This CDR3 contains 13 residues. Germline V lookup: CDR1 SGHVS, CDR2 FNYEAQ. Between the trimmed V and J ends, which lost 5 bases and 7 bases, there was a span of 15 bases. CDR3 sequence (DNA): TGTGCCAGCAGCCGCACACAGGGTAATGAGCAGTACTTC. This sequence encodes CASSRTQGNEQYF.

The chain carries TRBV9 and TRBJ1-5; possible D gene TRBD1, 5 bases. The V end lost 3 bases, the J end lost 11 bases, and 24 bases lay between the germline ends. Germline V gene sequence: CDR1 SGDLS, CDR2 YYNGEE. The CDR3 is made up of 16 amino acids. Here the CDR3 reads CASSAGTSGIQETQHF. The DNA for the CDR3 is TGTGCCAGCAGCGCTGGGACTAGCGGGATCCAAGAGACCCAGCATTTT.

V and J are TRBV11-2 and TRBJ2-7; no firm D call. This CDR3 comprises 16 residues. V lost 5 bases and J lost 0, with 17 bases in between. CDR1 and CDR2 from the germline V gene are SGHAT and FQNNGV. The CDR3 nucleotides read TGTGCCAGCAGCCCCCCCGGGCGGAGCCTCTCCTACGAGCAGTACTTC. Its protein is CASSPPGRSLSYEQYF.

This clonotype was recorded at least ten times. This chain joins TRBV2 and TRBJ2-7; tentative D call: TRBD2 (6 bases). V lost 5 bases, J lost 7 bases, and 18 bases lay in between. The CDR3 totals 14 residues. Germline CDR1 and CDR2: SNHLY and FYNNEI. CDR3 region: CASSTFGGAGEQYF. CDR3 nucleotides: TGTGCCAGCAGTACATTCGGGGGAGCCGGGGAGCAGTACTTC.

The J gene is TRBJ1-1, the V gene TRBV29-1; D is possibly TRBD1 (5 bases). Germline-derived CDR1 and CDR2 are SQVTM and ANQGSEA. The CDR3 has 14 amino acids. Trimming removed 8 bases from V and 6 bases from J, with 22 bases in between. The CDR3 loop reads CSSLSPGIVAEAFF. As DNA, the CDR3 is TGCAGCAGTTTATCTCCAGGGATCGTCGCTGAAGCTTTCTTT.

The chain uses TRBV25-1 and TRBJ1-2; 9 bases map to TRBD1. CDR3 length equals 16 residues. CDR1 is MGHDK and CDR2 is SYGVNS in the germline V gene. V lost 5 bases to trimming and J lost 4 bases; unmatched junction nucleotides: 11. The CDR3 reads CASSLFPTGGPYGYTF. The CDR3, as DNA: TGTGCCAGCAGTTTATTCCCCACAGGGGGCCCCTATGGCTACACCTTC.